A single sample gave rise to the 28 T cell receptor beta chains below, sequenced in a study of cytomegalovirus exposure and HLA in healthy donors. The PCR had 60 Vbeta and 13 Jbeta primers. Sequencing used immunoSEQ multiplex PCR; TCRdb keeps in-frame clones, though not all of them. The sample includes roughly 190,000 clones, 81% of them seen just once. The sample consisted of PBMCs. These receptors all stem from a man aged 45-65 years in good health and CMV-seronegative.

The chain uses TRBV7-9 and TRBJ2-5, with D perhaps TRBD2 (5 bases). Trimming shortened V by 7 bases and J by 0 bases, and 12 bases separated the two germline ends. This CDR3 is built from 14 residues. CDR1 and CDR2 from the germline V gene are SEHNR and FQNEAQ (reference sequence). CDR3 residues: CASIESGNQETQYF. The CDR3 DNA is TGTGCCAGCATCGAGTCCGGGAACCAAGAGACCCAGTACTTC.

This sequence joins TRBV20-1 and TRBJ1-5; 8 nucleotides line up with TRBD1. There are 11 residues in the CDR3. Trimming removed 7 bases from V and 7 bases from J; junction bases left unmatched: 3. Germline values: CDR1 DFQATT, CDR2 SNEGSKA (reference sequence). CDR3 protein: CSGDRRQPQHF. The CDR3 bases are TGCAGTGGGGACAGGCGACAGCCCCAGCATTTT.

The chain couples TRBV6-6 to TRBJ1-4, with 10 bases fitting TRBD1. CDR3 length equals 15 residues. J gave up 13 bases and V 7 bases, and 15 bases lay outside the gene matches. Germline lookup yields CDR1 MNHNY and CDR2 SVGAGI (reference sequence). CDR3 in amino acids: CASIDHGTGELRLFF. The CDR3 nucleotides are TGTGCCAGCATCGACCACGGGACAGGGGAATTGAGACTGTTTTTT.

This clone counts as medium-sized. The J gene is TRBJ1-3, the V gene TRBV6-1, with a possible D match to TRBD1 (6 bases). Trimming cost V 2 bases and J 0 bases, with 11 bases left between them. This CDR3 spans 16 amino acids. CDR1 is MNHNS and CDR2 is SASEGT in the germline V gene. CDR3 residues: CASSESGQLSGNTIYF. DNA of the CDR3: TGTGCCAGCAGTGAATCGGGACAACTCTCTGGAAACACCATATATTTT.

This clone was observed a handful of times. Other nucleotide sequences in the sample specify the same CDR3. The rearrangement links TRBV5-1 to TRBJ1-1; D possibly corresponds to TRBD1 (5 bases). The germline V and J ends were trimmed by 3 bases and 1 base, with 7 bases remaining between them. The CDR3 has 13 residues. Germline V gene data show CDR1 as SGHRS and CDR2 as YFSETQ. The CDR3 is CASSSDTNTEAFF. The CDR3 nucleotides are TGCGCCAGCAGCTCGGACACGAACACTGAAGCTTTCTTT.

The chain links TRBV18 to TRBJ1-2; TRBD1 is a possible D gene (6 bases). CDR3 length: 15 residues. With 6 bases removed from V and 0 bases from J, the gap between germline ends came to 14 bases. Looked up from germline, CDR1 is KGHSH and CDR2 is LQKENI. CDR3 sequence reads: CASSSGQLTNYGYTF. The CDR3 region has the DNA TGTGCCAGCTCGTCGGGACAACTGACTAACTATGGCTACACCTTC. Using reference TRBV18 and TRBJ1-2 for the parts outside the CDR3, the full variable domain is NAGVMQNPRHLVRRRGQEARLRCSPMKGHSHVYWYRQLPEEGLKFMVYLQKENIIDESGMPKERFSAEFPKEGPSILRIQQVVRGDSAAYFCASSSGQLTNYGYTFGSGTRLTVV.

The chain employs TRBV2 and TRBJ1-1; maybe TRBD1 (6 bases). V lost 6 bases to trimming and J lost 5 bases, with 13 bases between them. The length of the CDR3 is 13 residues. CDR1 is SNHLY and CDR2 is FYNNEI in the germline V gene. CDR3 region: CASRTGSGTEAFF. The CDR3 DNA follows: TGTGCCAGCAGGACAGGTTCAGGGACTGAAGCTTTCTTT.

The chain couples TRBV5-1 to TRBJ2-7, with 7 bases lining up with TRBD1. Per the germline V gene, CDR1 is SGHRS and CDR2 is YFSETQ. CDR3 length: 14 residues. Trimming took 2 bases from V and 5 from J; bases not matched to a gene: 7. CDR3 sequence reads: CASSFNRGENEQYF. The CDR3 DNA reads as TGCGCCAGCAGCTTTAACAGGGGAGAGAACGAGCAGTACTTC.

The chain combines TRBV5-1 with TRBJ2-3, with D perhaps TRBD2 (6 bases). The CDR3 has 16 amino acids. Per germline, CDR1 SGHRS and CDR2 YFSETQ. V was pared by 0 bases and J by 6 bases, with 17 bases between. CDR3 region: CASSLVGGVAGDTQYF. CDR3 in DNA: TGCGCCAGCAGCTTGGTCGGCGGGGTGGCGGGTGATACGCAGTATTTT.

The rearrangement joins TRBV29-1 to TRBJ1-1, with D perhaps matching TRBD1 (5 bases). CDR1 and CDR2 from the germline V gene are SQVTM and ANQGSEA. CDR3 size: 12 residues. Trimming pared 4 bases from V and 5 bases from J, leaving 11 bases between. Here the CDR3 reads CSVVGGLTEAFF. Written as DNA, the CDR3 is TGCAGCGTTGTCGGGGGGTTGACTGAAGCTTTCTTT.

Only one count was recorded for this clone. The chain carries TRBV4-3 and TRBJ2-2; 7 bases align to TRBD2. V lost 3 bases to trimming and J lost 5 bases; unmatched junction nucleotides: 9. The CDR3 contains 16 residues. The germline CDR1 and CDR2 sequences are LGHNA and YSLEER. The CDR3 loop reads CASSQSGTLRTGELFF. The DNA for the CDR3 is TGCGCCAGCAGCCAGAGCGGGACCCTCAGGACCGGGGAGCTGTTTTTT.

This rearrangement joins TRBV30 to TRBJ1-2, with D maybe TRBD1 (5 bases). Per the germline V gene, CDR1 is GTSNPN and CDR2 is SVGIG (reference sequence). The CDR3 covers 13 residues. The germline V and J ends were trimmed by 6 bases and 8 bases, with 19 bases remaining between them. The CDR3 coding sequence is TGTGCCTGTCTTCGGACACCCAGGAACGGCTACACCTTC. As protein: CACLRTPRNGYTF. The full variable domain, with the rest looked up from reference TRBV30 and TRBJ1-2, is SQTIHQWPATLVQPVGSPLSLECTVEGTSNPNLYWYRQAAGRGLQLLFYSVGIGQISSEVPQNLSASRPQDRQFILSSKKLLLSDSGFYLCACLRTPRNGYTFGSGTRLTVV.

A few counts support this clone. This chain links TRBV7-8 with TRBJ2-5, with TRBD2 as a possible D gene (5 bases). CDR1 SGHVS and CDR2 FQNEAQ come from the germline V gene. The CDR3 totals 13 residues. V dropped 6 bases and J dropped 3 bases, with 11 bases sitting between them. CDR3 DNA sequence: TGTGCCAGCAGATACCGGGAAAAAGAGACCCAGTACTTC. Amino acids: CASRYREKETQYF.

The chain has TRBV11-2 and TRBJ1-4; no reliable D call. Germline-derived CDR1 and CDR2 are SGHAT and FQNNGV. V lost 5 bases, J lost 11 bases, and 21 bases lay in between. The CDR3 sequence is 15 residues long. The CDR3 region is CASSTDPTGGRKLFF. CDR3 nucleotides: TGTGCCAGCAGCACTGACCCGACTGGCGGTCGGAAACTGTTTTTT.

This clone has just a few counts. The rearrangement joins TRBV5-1 to TRBJ2-1, with 12 bases lining up with TRBD2. Germline loops: CDR1 SGHRS, CDR2 YFSETQ. This CDR3 has 16 residues. The V gene end was trimmed by 5 bases and the J gene end by 4 bases; junction bases not matched to a gene: 7. The CDR3 loop is CASSPLAGGSYNEQFF. The CDR3 DNA is TGCGCCAGCAGTCCTCTAGCGGGGGGGTCGTACAATGAGCAGTTCTTC. The full variable domain, with the rest looked up from reference TRBV5-1 and TRBJ2-1, is KAGVTQTPRYLIKTRGQQVTLSCSPISGHRSVSWYQQTPGQGLQFLFEYFSETQRNKGNFPGRFSGRQFSNSRSEMNVSTLELGDSALYLCASSPLAGGSYNEQFFGPGTRLTVL.

This chain joins TRBV19 and TRBJ1-2; tentatively, D is TRBD1 (6 bases). Germline lookup yields CDR1 LNHDA and CDR2 SQIVND (reference sequence). CDR3 length: 15 amino acids. V was trimmed by 11 bases and J by 2 bases, leaving 21 bases between them. The CDR3 loop is CACQRDAQGNYGYTF. The DNA of the CDR3 is TGTGCCTGCCAGAGGGACGCCCAGGGGAACTATGGCTACACCTTC. The full variable domain, its missing parts supplied by reference TRBV19 and TRBJ1-2, is DGGITQSPKYLFRKEGQNVTLSCEQNLNHDAMYWYRQDPGQGLRLIYYSQIVNDFQKGDIAEGYSVSREKKESFPLTVTSAQKNPTAFYLCACQRDAQGNYGYTFGSGTRLTVV.

The V call is TRBV6-5, the J call TRBJ2-3, with D perhaps matching TRBD2 (6 bases). Trimming stripped 5 bases from V and 0 bases from J, with 9 bases between. The CDR3 is 14 residues long. The germline V gene has CDR1 MNHEY and CDR2 SVGAGI. The CDR3 sequence is CASSLAQSTDTQYF. The CDR3 DNA is TGTGCCAGCAGTCTAGCGCAGAGCACAGATACGCAGTATTTT.

This clone showed up just once. In the same sample, other DNA sequences code for this CDR3. CDR3 region: CASSPGQYNEQFF. The CDR3 DNA reads TGTGCCAGCTCTCCGGGACAGTACAATGAGCAGTTCTTC. The V and J genes are TRBV18 and TRBJ2-1; the match to TRBD1 covers 7 bases. CDR3 length: 13 amino acids. The germline gives CDR1 KGHSH, CDR2 LQKENI. J was trimmed by 4 bases and V by 6 bases; bases with no gene match: 3.

The CDR3 bases are TGTGCCAGCAGCCAGGCAGGATATTCACCCCTCCACTTT. As protein: CASSQAGYSPLHF. V gene TRBV14 combines with J gene TRBJ1-6; D remains unclear. Trimming pared 3 bases from V and 8 bases from J, leaving 8 bases between. Per the germline V gene, CDR1 is SGHDN and CDR2 is FVKESK. The CDR3 consists of 13 residues.

The rearrangement links TRBV7-2 to TRBJ1-2; tentatively, D is TRBD1 (5 bases). The CDR3 contains 14 residues. V lost 1 base to trimming and J lost 4 bases, with 10 bases between them. The germline V gene encodes CDR1 SGHTA and CDR2 FQGNSA. The CDR3 is CASSLGQRLYGYTF. The CDR3 region has the DNA TGTGCCAGCAGCTTAGGACAGAGACTCTATGGCTACACCTTC.

This chain connects TRBV5-6 to TRBJ2-3; 11 bases agree with TRBD2. The germline CDR1 and CDR2 sequences are SGHDT and YYEEEE. CDR3 length: 16 residues. The V gene end was trimmed by 0 bases and the J gene end by 4 bases; junction bases not matched to a gene: 4. CDR3 region: CASSLVSSGGSDTQYF. CDR3 DNA: TGTGCCAGCAGCTTGGTGTCTAGCGGGGGGTCAGATACGCAGTATTTT.

The chain has TRBV7-8 and TRBJ2-1; TRBD2 matches at 10 bases. Germline V gene sequence: CDR1 SGHVS, CDR2 FQNEAQ. The CDR3 runs to 19 residues. The V segment lost 5 bases and the J segment 8 bases; nucleotides outside the gene matches: 21. CDR3: CASSGRGLADPSIVDEQFF. In nucleotides, the CDR3 is TGTGCCAGCAGCGGCCGAGGACTAGCGGATCCGTCCATTGTCGATGAGCAGTTCTTC. Filled out from reference TRBV7-8 and TRBJ2-1, the complete variable domain reads GAGVSQSPRYKVAKRGQDVALRCDPISGHVSLFWYQQALGQGPEFLTYFQNEAQLDKSGLPSDRFFAERPEGSVSTLKIQRTQQEDSAVYLCASSGRGLADPSIVDEQFFGPGTRLTVL.

Only one count was recorded for this clone. This sequence joins TRBV7-6 and TRBJ1-5; D not resolved. Germline values: CDR1 SGHVS, CDR2 FNYEAQ. This CDR3 has 13 residues. The ends were cut back, 4 bases at V and 5 bases at J, with 9 bases in the middle. As DNA, the CDR3 is TGTGCCAGCAGCTCACGAGGGCATCAGCCCCAGCATTTT. This codes for CASSSRGHQPQHF.

The J gene is TRBJ1-6, the V gene TRBV4-3, with TRBD1 matching 8 bases. The CDR3 spans 16 residues. V was clipped by 0 bases and J by 7 bases; unmatched bases: 5. Per germline, CDR1 LGHNA and CDR2 YSLEER. CDR3 nucleotide sequence: TGCGCCAGCAGCCAAGATGCAACAGGGGGGAATTCACCCCTCCACTTT. Translation: CASSQDATGGNSPLHF.

CDR3 amino acids: CASSPGTEAFF. In DNA form, the CDR3 reads TGTGCCAGCAGCCCAGGGACTGAAGCTTTCTTT. The chain carries TRBV7-2 and TRBJ1-1; maybe TRBD1 (5 bases). The V and J ends lost 5 bases and 5 bases respectively, with 6 bases between them. Germline CDR1 reads SGHTA; CDR2 reads FQGNSA. CDR3 length: 11 amino acids.

This clone was recorded only once. The CDR3 loop is CASSYSTAGGAYEQYF. The DNA of the CDR3 is TGTGCCAGCAGTTACTCGACGGCGGGGGGGGCGTACGAGCAGTACTTC. The chain links TRBV6-5 to TRBJ2-5; TRBD2 agrees at 9 bases. The J call is in doubt because the DNA end fits TRBJ2-7 better. Per germline, CDR1 MNHEY and CDR2 SVGAGI. The CDR3 has 16 amino acids.

This clone came up a few times. This chain links TRBV5-4 with TRBJ2-7; D is uncertain. This CDR3 is built from 14 residues. V was trimmed by 0 bases and J by 2 bases, leaving 9 bases between them. Per germline, CDR1 SGHNT and CDR2 YYREEE (reference sequence). CDR3 sequence: CASSLGLSTYEQYF. The CDR3 DNA sequence: TGTGCCAGCAGCTTGGGACTCTCCACCTACGAGCAGTACTTC. Full variable domain (remainder filled in from reference TRBV5-4 and TRBJ2-7): ETGVTQSPTHLIKTRGQQVTLRCSSQSGHNTVSWYQQALGQGPQFIFQYYREEENGRGNFPPRFSGLQFPNYSSELNVNALELDDSALYLCASSLGLSTYEQYFGPGTRLTVT.

The chain uses TRBV5-1 and TRBJ2-1; 14 bases map to TRBD2. The germline gives CDR1 SGHRS, CDR2 YFSETQ. This CDR3 comprises 17 residues. Trimming removed 2 bases from V and 9 bases from J; junction bases left unmatched: 10. CDR3 region: CASSFKGLAGEGAEQFF. Written as DNA, the CDR3 is TGCGCCAGCAGCTTTAAGGGACTAGCGGGGGAGGGGGCTGAGCAGTTCTTC.